Sequencing of this T cell receptor beta chain was carried out in a study of human T cells and chemical hapten exposure. General study results and limits: PT1 expanded TCR counts and patch test score were linked, and their correlation was positive.

Indicated time point: pre-sensitization, week 0. Treatment given: therapeutic diphenylcyclopropenone sensitization with weekly scalp DPC. Using its own MiXCR run on the RACE reads, TCRdb lists one record per CDR3 protein. The table lists under 300,000 distinct CDR3 sequences, about 7.7% of them singletons. This clonotype was observed a handful of times. What it binds is unknown. The receptor was derived from a man younger than 35 with alopecia areata. Some clones in this sample may be carry-over from other donors' samples. The sequencing here drew on whole blood, taken in connection with sensitization to the hapten diphenylcyclopropenone (DPC).

The CDR3 nucleotides read TGTGCCAGCAGTTCGACTCTCCTCCAGGGGGATGAAAAACTGTTTTTT. This encodes CASSSTLLQGDEKLFF. The chain joins TRBV28 to TRBJ1-4; 7 nucleotides agree with TRBD1. Germline CDR1 is MDHEN and CDR2 is SYDVKM. This CDR3 region has 16 residues. J lost 6 bases, V lost 4 bases, and 11 bases had no gene match.